These 4 T cell receptor beta chains came from one sample sequenced in a study of blood T cell repertoires in COVID-19. Only in-frame clones appear in the TCRdb table, and some are missing; sequencing was by immunoSEQ multiplex PCR. This sample has about 61,000 clones, with 85% to 90% found just once. Input material: peripheral blood. Every receptor here comes from a woman in her forties or fifties with active or convalescent COVID-19.

The CDR3 protein is CASPSRETSTDTQYF. The DNA for the CDR3 is TGTGCCAGCCCCTCCAGGGAAACTAGCACAGATACGCAGTATTTT. This chain links TRBV6-4 with TRBJ2-3; possibly TRBD1 for D (5 bases). Germline CDR1 reads MRHNA; CDR2 reads SNTAGT. The ends were cut back, 8 bases at V and 0 bases at J, with 15 bases in the middle. The CDR3 extends over 15 amino acids.

The chain carries TRBV5-6 and TRBJ2-5, with 8 bases aligning to TRBD1. CDR3 size: 16 residues. From germline, CDR1 is SGHDT and CDR2 YYEEEE. With V trimmed by 5 bases and J by 2 bases, 11 bases remained unmatched. Here the CDR3 DNA reads TGTGCCAGCAGTACAGGGGGAGAAGCACGGCAAGAGACCCAGTACTTC. Its translation: CASSTGGEARQETQYF.

The chain uses TRBV5-1 and TRBJ1-1; TRBD1 agrees at 8 bases. CDR3 length equals 14 residues. With V trimmed by 4 bases and J by 3 bases, 5 bases remained unmatched. The germline V gene encodes CDR1 SGHRS and CDR2 YFSETQ. For the CDR3, the DNA is TGCGCCAGCAGCACGGACAGGGCGGACACTGAAGCTTTCTTT. It codes for CASSTDRADTEAFF.

This sequence joins TRBV19 and TRBJ2-7; no clear D gene. Germline CDR1 LNHDA, CDR2 SQIVND (reference sequence). With 4 bases removed from V and 3 bases from J, the gap between germline ends came to 10 bases. This CDR3 is 13 amino acids long. In DNA form, the CDR3 reads TGTGCCAGTAGTACTAGACGGTACTACGAGCAGTACTTC. Translation: CASSTRRYYEQYF.